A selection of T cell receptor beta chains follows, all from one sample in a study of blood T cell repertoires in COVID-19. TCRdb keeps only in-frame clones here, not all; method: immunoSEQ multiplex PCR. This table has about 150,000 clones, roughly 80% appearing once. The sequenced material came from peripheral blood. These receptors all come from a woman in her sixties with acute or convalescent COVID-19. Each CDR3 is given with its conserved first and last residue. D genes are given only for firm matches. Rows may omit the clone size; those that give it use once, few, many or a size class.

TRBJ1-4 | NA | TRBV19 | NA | CASSVATNEKLFF | TGTGCCAGTAGCGTTGCAACTAATGAAAAACTGTTTTTT
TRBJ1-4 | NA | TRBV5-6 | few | CASSSSGTGGKLFF | TGTGCCAGCAGCTCCTCCGGGACGGGGGGAAAACTGTTTTTT
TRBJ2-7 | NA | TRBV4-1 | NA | CASSAGFGYEQYF | TGCGCCAGCAGTGCGGGGTTTGGCTACGAGCAGTACTTC
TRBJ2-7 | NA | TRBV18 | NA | CASSPRRSSYEQYF | TGTGCCAGCTCACCCCGACGGAGCTCCTACGAGCAGTACTTC
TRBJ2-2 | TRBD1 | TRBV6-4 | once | CASSLRTGGTGELFF | TGTGCCAGCAGTCTCCGGACAGGGGGGACCGGGGAGCTGTTTTTT
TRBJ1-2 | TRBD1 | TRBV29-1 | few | CSVTGQGAGYGYTF | TGCAGCGTCACGGGACAGGGGGCCGGGTATGGCTACACCTTC
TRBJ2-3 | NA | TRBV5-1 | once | CASSFQGGRTDTQYF | TGCGCCAGCAGCTTTCAGGGAGGTCGCACAGATACGCAGTATTTT
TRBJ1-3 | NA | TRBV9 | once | CASSQGGNTIYF | TGTGCCAGCAGCCAGGGAGGAAACACCATATATTTT
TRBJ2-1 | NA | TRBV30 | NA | CAWSPPPGGGVSYNEQFF | TGTGCCTGGAGTCCACCCCCCGGGGGAGGAGTCTCCTACAATGAGCAGTTCTTC
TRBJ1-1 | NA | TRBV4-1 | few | CASSQATEAFF | TGCGCCAGCAGCCAAGCGACTGAAGCTTTCTTT
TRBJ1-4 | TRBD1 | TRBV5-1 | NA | CASSERTGVSNEKLFF | TGCGCCAGCAGCGAACGTACAGGGGTTAGTAATGAAAAACTGTTTTTT
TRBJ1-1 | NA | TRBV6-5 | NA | CASSYHRGRVMSEAFF | TGTGCCAGCAGTTACCACCGCGGCAGGGTAATGTCTGAAGCTTTCTTT
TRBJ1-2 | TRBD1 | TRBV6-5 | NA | CASSYSYRDSYGYTF | TGTGCCAGCAGTTACTCTTACCGGGACAGCTATGGCTACACCTTC
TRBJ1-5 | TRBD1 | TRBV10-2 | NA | CASRGQGSNQPQHF | TGCGCCAGCAGGGGACAGGGGAGCAATCAGCCCCAGCATTTT
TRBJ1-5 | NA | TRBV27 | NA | CASSSLGGNQPQHF | TGTGCCAGCAGTTCCCTCGGGGGGAATCAGCCCCAGCATTTT
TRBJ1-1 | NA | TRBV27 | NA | CASSRQASGVGTEAFF | TGTGCCAGCAGTCGGCAGGCCTCGGGGGTTGGGACTGAAGCTTTCTTT
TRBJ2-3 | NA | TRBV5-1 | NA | CASSNQITDTQYF | TGCGCCAGCAGTAACCAGATAACAGATACGCAGTATTTT
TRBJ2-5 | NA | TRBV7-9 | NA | CASSRAQGTLAGETQYF | TGTGCCAGCAGTCGAGCCCAGGGGACCCTGGCGGGAGAGACCCAGTACTTC
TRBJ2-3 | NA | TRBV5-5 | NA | CASGTPRDTQYF | TGTGCCTCCGGGACTCCAAGGGATACGCAGTATTTT
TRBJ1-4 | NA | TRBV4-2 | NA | CASSQGQATNEKLFF | TGTGCCAGCAGCCAAGGGCAAGCAACTAATGAAAAACTGTTTTTT
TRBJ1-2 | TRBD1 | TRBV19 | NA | CASSIFDRVYGYTF | TGTGCCAGTAGTATCTTCGACAGGGTCTATGGCTACACCTTC
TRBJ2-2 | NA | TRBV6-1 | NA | CASSEQANTGELFF | TGTGCCAGCAGTGAACAGGCGAACACCGGGGAGCTGTTTTTT
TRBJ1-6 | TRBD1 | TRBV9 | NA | CASSVTGGSNSPLHF | TGTGCCAGCAGCGTTACAGGGGGGAGTAATTCACCCCTCCACTTT
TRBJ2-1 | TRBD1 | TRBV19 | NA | CASSTGDSSYNEQFF | TGTGCCAGTAGTACCGGGGACAGCTCCTACAATGAGCAGTTCTTC
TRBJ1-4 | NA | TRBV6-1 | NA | CASASGVNPYEKLFF | TGTGCCAGCGCCTCTGGAGTAAACCCTTATGAAAAACTGTTTTTT
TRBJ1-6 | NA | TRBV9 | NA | CASSSRGQNSPLHF | TGTGCCAGCAGCTCAAGAGGGCAGAATTCACCCCTCCACTTT
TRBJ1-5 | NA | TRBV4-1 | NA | CASSQRNSNSNQPQHF | TGCGCCAGCAGCCAAAGAAACAGCAATAGCAATCAGCCCCAGCATTTT
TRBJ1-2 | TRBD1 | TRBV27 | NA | CASHPTTGGAYGYTF | TGTGCCAGCCATCCTACAACAGGGGGCGCTTATGGCTACACCTTC
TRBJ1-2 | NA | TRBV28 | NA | CASSFGGANYGYTF | TGTGCCAGCAGTTTCGGAGGAGCTAACTATGGCTACACCTTC
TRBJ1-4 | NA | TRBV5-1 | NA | CASSWRSTATNEKLFF | TGCGCCAGCAGCTGGCGGTCGACAGCAACTAATGAAAAACTGTTTTTT
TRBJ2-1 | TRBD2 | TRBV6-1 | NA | CASSELAGGPSSYNEQFF | TGTGCCAGCAGTGAATTAGCGGGGGGCCCGAGCTCCTACAATGAGCAGTTCTTC
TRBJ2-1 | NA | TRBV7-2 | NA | CASSLESWWAGRADEQFF | TGTGCCAGCAGCTTAGAGTCTTGGTGGGCGGGACGGGCGGATGAGCAGTTCTTC
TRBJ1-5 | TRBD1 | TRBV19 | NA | CAISRTGSNQPQHF | TGTGCCATCTCGAGGACAGGGAGCAATCAGCCCCAGCATTTT
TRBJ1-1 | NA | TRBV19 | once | CASQQDTEAFF | TGTGCCAGCCAGCAGGACACGGAAGCTTTCTTT
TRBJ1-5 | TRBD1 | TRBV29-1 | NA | CSAAGGSNQPQHF | TGCAGCGCTGCAGGGGGAAGCAATCAGCCCCAGCATTTT
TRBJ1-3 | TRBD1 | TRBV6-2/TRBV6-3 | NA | CASSQGQSFGNTIYF | TGTGCCAGCAGCCAGGGACAGAGTTTTGGAAACACCATATATTTT
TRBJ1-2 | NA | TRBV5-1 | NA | CASSLQGLANYGYTF | TGCGCCAGCAGCTTACAGGGCTTAGCTAACTATGGCTACACCTTC
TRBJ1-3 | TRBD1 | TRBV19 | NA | CASSITGGSGNTIYF | TGTGCCAGTAGTATTACAGGGGGCTCTGGAAACACCATATATTTT
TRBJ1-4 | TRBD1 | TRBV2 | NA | CASSSSRSGGVGEKLFF | TGTGCCAGCAGCAGTTCCAGATCAGGGGGCGTCGGTGAAAAACTGTTTTTT
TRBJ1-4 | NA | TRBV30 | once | CAWSTTWREKLFF | TGTGCCTGGAGTACAACCTGGCGGGAAAAACTGTTTTTT
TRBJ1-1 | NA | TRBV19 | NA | CASSQPGRITEAFF | TGTGCCAGTAGTCAACCAGGGAGGATCACTGAAGCTTTCTTT
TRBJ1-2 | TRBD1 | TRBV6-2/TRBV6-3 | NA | CASSPGQGGVYGYTF | TGTGCCAGCAGTCCGGGACAGGGGGGAGTCTATGGCTACACCTTC
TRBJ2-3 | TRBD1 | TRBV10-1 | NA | CASSGGQGSDTQYF | TGCGCCAGCAGTGGGGGACAGGGATCAGATACGCAGTATTTT
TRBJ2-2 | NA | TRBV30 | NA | CAWSVLYRLKDTGELFF | TGTGCCTGGAGTGTACTTTACAGGCTAAAGGACACCGGGGAGCTGTTTTTT
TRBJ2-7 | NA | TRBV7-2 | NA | CASSPQPPYEQYF | TGTGCCAGCAGCCCACAACCCCCCTACGAGCAGTACTTC
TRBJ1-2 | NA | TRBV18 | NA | CASSPLGQTNYGYTF | TGTGCCAGCTCCCCATTGGGGCAGACAAACTATGGCTACACCTTC
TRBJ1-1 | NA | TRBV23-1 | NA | CASSQTLGRNRRAEAFF | TGCGCCAGCAGTCAAACTCTAGGGAGGAATCGGAGGGCTGAAGCTTTCTTT
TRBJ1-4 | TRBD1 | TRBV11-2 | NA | CASSPQGTAYEKLFF | TGTGCCAGCAGCCCCCAGGGGACAGCATACGAAAAACTGTTTTTT
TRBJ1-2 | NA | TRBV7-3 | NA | CASSLTEGGYGYTF | TGTGCCAGCAGCTTAACGGAAGGAGGATATGGCTACACCTTC
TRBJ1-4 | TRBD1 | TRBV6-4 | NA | CASSDSTGRPNEKLFF | TGTGCCAGCAGTGACTCGACAGGGAGACCCAATGAAAAACTGTTTTTT
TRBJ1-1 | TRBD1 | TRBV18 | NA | CASSPQGAPTEAFF | TGTGCCAGCTCACCACAGGGGGCACCCACTGAAGCTTTCTTT
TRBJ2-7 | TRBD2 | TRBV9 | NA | CASSLGAGGSYEQYF | TGTGCCAGCAGTCTCGGGGCGGGGGGTTCCTACGAGCAGTACTTC
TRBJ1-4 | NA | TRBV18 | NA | CASSSLNEKLFF | TGTGCCAGCTCAAGTCTAAATGAAAAACTGTTTTTT
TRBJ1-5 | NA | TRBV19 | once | CASSILQGPNQPQHF | TGTGCCAGTAGTATCCTCCAGGGCCCAAATCAGCCCCAGCATTTT
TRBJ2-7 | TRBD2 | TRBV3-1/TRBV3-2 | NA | CASSLSRGYSYEQYF | TGTGCCAGCAGCCTTTCGCGGGGGTACTCCTACGAGCAGTACTTC
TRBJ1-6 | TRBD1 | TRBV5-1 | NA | CASSLATGNSPLHF | TGCGCCAGCAGCTTGGCGACAGGGAATTCACCCCTCCACTTT
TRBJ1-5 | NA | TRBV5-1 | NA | CASSQGTPDQPQHF | TGCGCCAGCAGTCAGGGAACTCCCGATCAGCCCCAGCATTTT